The source of this T cell receptor (beta chain) is a study of control samples from healthy donors and cancer patients. Germline V CDR1 and CDR2: MNHEY, SVGAGI. V lost 1 base to trimming and J lost 6 bases; unmatched junction nucleotides: 5. The CDR3 spans 15 residues. The assay was immunoSEQ multiplex PCR, and TCRdb's table has in-frame clones only and misses some. The table includes roughly 49,000 clones, approximately 92% detected once. The rearrangement uses TRBV6-5 and TRBJ2-7, with TRBD1 matching 11 bases. The TCR sequence derives from a man aged 25-40 years with colorectal cancer. Input material: PBMCs. The CDR3 loop reads CASSYYGTGGSEQYF. CDR3 DNA: TGTGCCAGCAGTTACTACGGGACAGGGGGTTCCGAGCAGTACTTC.